This T cell receptor (beta chain) derives from a study of T cells in localized non-small cell lung cancer. Study observations and caveats: Adjacent lung exhibited a median of about 50 among the 100 most abundant tumor clones. T cell clonality was highest in uninvolved adjacent lung, above tumor. Prolonged overall survival went with higher T cell density in the blood.

This CDR3 has 15 amino acids. The germline V gene encodes CDR1 SGDLS and CDR2 YYNGEE. The germline V and J ends were trimmed by 4 bases and 6 bases, with 20 bases remaining between them. This clone has only a few counts. Its antigen is not known. Sequencing was performed with immunoSEQ multiplex PCR; in TCRdb, only in-frame clones are kept and a portion is missing. The table lists 15,000 to 17,000 clones, over 75% of them singletons. The sequence was collected from a male donor older than 55 with stage II lung adenocarcinoma. V is TRBV9 and J is TRBJ2-7; possible D gene TRBD1, 6 bases. Here the sequenced sample was peripheral blood mononuclear cells, taken before any cancer treatment. The CDR3 DNA reads as TGTGCCAGCAGCCCTCCGACAGGTGGGGCGAGCGAGCAGTACTTC. Encoded protein: CASSPPTGGASEQYF.